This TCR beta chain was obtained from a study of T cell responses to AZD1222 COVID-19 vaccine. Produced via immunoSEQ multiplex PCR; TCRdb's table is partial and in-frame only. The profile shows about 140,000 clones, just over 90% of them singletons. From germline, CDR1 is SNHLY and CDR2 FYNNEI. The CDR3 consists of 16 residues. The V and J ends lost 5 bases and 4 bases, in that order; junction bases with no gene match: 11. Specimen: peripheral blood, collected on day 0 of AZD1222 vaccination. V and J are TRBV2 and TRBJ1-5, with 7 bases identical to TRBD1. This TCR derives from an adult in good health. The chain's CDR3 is CASSYWRDSPNQPQHF. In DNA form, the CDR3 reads TGTGCCAGCAGTTATTGGCGGGACAGCCCAAATCAGCCCCAGCATTTT.